These 7 T cell receptor beta chains originate from one sample sequenced in a study of shared clonotypes between healthy human individuals. Method: immunoSEQ multiplex PCR; TCRdb's copy keeps in-frame clones and lacks some. The data contain some 240,000 clones, 65% of them seen just once; the ten biggest clones take up 11%. The sample was memory CD4+ T cells sorted from blood. Subset defined: CD45RA-negative fraction. Receptors originate from a man aged 30 to 39 in good health.

The chain combines TRBV7-2 with TRBJ2-7, with D tentatively TRBD1 (6 bases). The CDR3 totals 12 residues. The V gene lost 3 bases and the J gene lost 9 bases, with 12 bases spanning the gap. The germline V gene encodes CDR1 SGHTA and CDR2 FQGNSA. Here the CDR3 DNA reads TGTGCCAGCAGCTTCCCAGGGGCACCGCAGTACTTC. It is translated as CASSFPGAPQYF.

The chain recombines TRBV18 with TRBJ1-2; D possibly corresponds to TRBD1 (5 bases). The CDR3 runs 12 residues. V lost 5 bases and J 8 bases, leaving 12 bases between the germline ends. Germline V gene lookup returns CDR1 KGHSH and CDR2 LQKENI. Here the CDR3 DNA reads TGTGCCAGCTCATCTAGCAGGGAGGGCTACACCTTC. This translates into CASSSSREGYTF. Looking up the rest from reference TRBV18 and TRBJ1-2 gives the full variable domain: NAGVMQNPRHLVRRRGQEARLRCSPMKGHSHVYWYRQLPEEGLKFMVYLQKENIIDESGMPKERFSAEFPKEGPSILRIQQVVRGDSAAYFCASSSSREGYTFGSGTRLTVV.

The chain uses TRBV29-1 and TRBJ1-2; 8 bases line up with TRBD1. After removal of 0 bases from V and 4 bases from J, the junction contained 7 bases not matched to a gene. In germline, CDR1 is SQVTM, CDR2 ANQGSEA. This CDR3 is built from 15 residues. CDR3: CSVEDKQGAGYGYTF. CDR3 sequence (DNA): TGCAGCGTTGAAGATAAGCAGGGGGCGGGCTATGGCTACACCTTC.

The genes are TRBV10-3 and TRBJ2-5, with a weak D call TRBD2 (6 bases). CDR1 is ENHRY and CDR2 is SYGVKD in the germline V gene. This CDR3 has 15 amino acids. V was pared by 0 bases and J by 6 bases, with 14 bases between. The CDR3 DNA sequence: TGTGCCATCAGTGAGTCGGGGCAGGGAGGAAAGACCCAGTACTTC. Its protein is CAISESGQGGKTQYF.

The V call is TRBV6-1, the J call TRBJ2-3, with TRBD1 matching over 7 bases. Per the germline V gene, CDR1 is MNHNS and CDR2 is SASEGT. The CDR3 contains 14 residues. Trimming took 6 bases from V and 2 from J; bases not matched to a gene: 5. CDR3 in DNA: TGTGCCAGCAGGAGGGACAGAGACACAGATACGCAGTATTTT. It is translated as CASRRDRDTDTQYF.

The rearrangement joins TRBV5-1 to TRBJ2-3; TRBD2 might be the D (5 bases). This CDR3 is 15 amino acids long. Deletions cut 0 bases from V and 3 bases from J, with 11 bases between. From germline, CDR1 is SGHRS and CDR2 YFSETQ. The CDR3 DNA reads TGCGCCAGCAGCTTGGTACCTAGCCGAACAGATACGCAGTATTTT. This codes for CASSLVPSRTDTQYF.

The chain is built from TRBV6-1 and TRBJ2-5, with 7 bases that match TRBD2. Germline values: CDR1 MNHNS, CDR2 SASEGT. This CDR3 is 15 amino acids long. The trim removed 10 bases at V and 0 bases at J, leaving 11 bases unmatched. CDR3 DNA: TGTGCCACCTCATTCGGGGGAGGGTACCAAGAGACCCAGTACTTC. Protein product: CATSFGGGYQETQYF.